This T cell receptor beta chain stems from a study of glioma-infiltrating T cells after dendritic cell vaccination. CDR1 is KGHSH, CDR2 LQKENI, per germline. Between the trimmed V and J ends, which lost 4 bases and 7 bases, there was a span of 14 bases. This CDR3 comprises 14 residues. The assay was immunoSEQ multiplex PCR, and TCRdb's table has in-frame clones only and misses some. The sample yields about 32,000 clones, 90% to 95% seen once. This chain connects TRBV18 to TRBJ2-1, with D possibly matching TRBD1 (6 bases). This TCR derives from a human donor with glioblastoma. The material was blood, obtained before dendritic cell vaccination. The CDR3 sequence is CASSLQGVRNEQFF. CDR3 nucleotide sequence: TGTGCCAGCTCACTACAGGGAGTTAGGAATGAGCAGTTCTTC.